This TCR beta chain was sequenced during a study of cytomegalovirus exposure and HLA in healthy donors. Study at large: The Caucasian-associated ancestry cluster contained about four fifths of the 300 to 450 genotyped donors. Broader study findings: Later on, an analysis tied some 17,000 TCR beta sequences to HLA alleles at 0.05 false discovery rate. CMV antigen specificity was confirmed in vitro for a few CMV-associated chains.

This clone has only one observation. The antigen is not known. PCR amplification relied on 60 Vbeta primers (plus 13 Jbeta primers). This table comes from immunoSEQ multiplex PCR, and its TCRdb copy is limited to in-frame clones, with some not included. The table records under 200,000 clones, roughly four fifths of them present only once. The CDR3 extends over 16 amino acids. Germline CDR1 is LGHNA and CDR2 is YNFKEQ. The receptor was derived from a woman younger than 30 in good health and CMV-seronegative. Source material: PBMCs. This chain connects TRBV4-2 to TRBJ1-3, with 12 bases identical to TRBD1. The J call may be incorrect, as the DNA end agrees better with TRBJ2-2. The CDR3 spells CASSQGDRGRTGELFF. Written as DNA, the CDR3 is TGTGCCAGCAGCCAAGGGGACAGGGGGCGGACCGGGGAGCTGTTTTTT.